A single TCR beta chain is shown here with its context. Its antigen is currently not known. One end of the junction varies from germline; a read error may be responsible. Inclusive of the bounding cysteine and phenylalanine, the CDR3 is 13 residues long. Only the CDR3 DNA is retained, 39 bases long and in frame from the first base. The germline V gene supplies CDR1 SGHDT and CDR2 YYEEEE. Receptor libraries were prepared by the immunoSEQ multiplex PCR assay. Sourced from immuneACCESS, this table was stored by TCRdb with only in-frame sequences that have V and J called. A share of the clones is absent; for the studies checked, an unresolved V gene accounts for under half, and the remainder has no known explanation. The sample data list 55,000 to 65,000 clones, and about 92% of these were observed just once. Approximately 1.8% of the sample comes from the top ten. The data are from a study of T cell changes during pregnancy in multiple sclerosis (dated by TCRdb to between 2018 and 2021). At the level of the whole study: The study looked at changes in the T cell repertoire across pregnancy in women with multiple sclerosis.

The sequenced sample was peripheral blood, obtained after pregnancy. The V gene is TRBV5-6 and the J gene is TRBJ2-7, with 13 central nucleotides matching TRBD2. The origin of this receptor is a female donor with multiple sclerosis, enrolled in a pregnancy study. The DNA is TGTGCCAGCAGCTTGTGGACTAGCGGGAGTTTCGGCTTC. It is translated as CASSLWTSGSFGF. Where the CDR3 stops, the reference TRBV5-6 and TRBJ2-7 genes take over; the full variable domain is DAGVTQSPTHLIKTRGQQVTLRCSPKSGHDTVSWYQQALGQGPQFIFQYYEEEERQRGNFPDRFSGHQFPNYSSELNVNALLLGDSALYLCASSLWTSGSFGFGPGTRLTVT.